These 20 T cell receptor beta chains came from one sample sequenced in a study of cytomegalovirus exposure and HLA in healthy donors listed by TCRdb under 2017. The library was obtained by the immunoSEQ multiplex PCR assay. TCRdb's version of the immuneACCESS table is confined to in-frame rearrangements and falls short of the full clone set. An unresolved V gene accounts for under half of the shortfall where checked; the remainder is of unknown origin. Recorded for this sample are approximately 140,000 clones; more than 85% of them occurred a single time. 8.5% to 9.5% of the sample is in the top ten clones. Sequencing was done on a sample of PBMCs. The origin of the receptors is a man aged 18-30 years in good health and CMV-seropositive.

The chain links TRBV6-4 to TRBJ2-1, with 8 bases matching TRBD2. J was trimmed by 6 bases and V by 4 bases; bases with no gene match: 8. CDR1 is MRHNA, CDR2 SNTAGT, per germline. This CDR3 is 15 amino acids long. CDR3 region: CASSGESGSGNEQFF. The CDR3 DNA reads as TGTGCCAGCAGTGGAGAGAGCGGGAGTGGCAATGAGCAGTTCTTC.

The chain combines TRBV6-5 with TRBJ2-2; 10 bases are a match to TRBD2. CDR1 and CDR2 from the germline V gene are MNHEY and SVGAGI. Losses at the gene ends were 0 bases for V and 5 bases for J; bases not matched to a gene: 3. CDR3 length: 16 amino acids. The CDR3 DNA is TGTGCCAGCAGTTACTCGCAGCGGGGGGGGACCGGGGAGCTGTTTTTT. Amino acid sequence: CASSYSQRGGTGELFF.

The genes are TRBV7-3 and TRBJ2-5, with a possible D match to TRBD1 (6 bases). The CDR3 is 13 amino acids. Deletions cut 5 bases from V and 2 bases from J, with 9 bases between. The germline CDR1 and CDR2 sequences are SGHTA and FQGTGA. CDR3 in amino acids: CASSRQDQETQYF. The CDR3 DNA reads as TGTGCCAGCAGCCGACAGGATCAAGAGACCCAGTACTTC.

The chain has TRBV11-3 and TRBJ2-1, with D perhaps matching TRBD2 (7 bases). CDR1 SGHNT and CDR2 YENEEA come from the germline V gene. V lost 5 bases and J lost 0, with 11 bases in between. The CDR3 loop spans 15 amino acids. The CDR3 here is CASSRGGISYNEQFF. Here the CDR3 DNA reads TGTGCCAGCAGCAGGGGGGGAATCTCCTACAATGAGCAGTTCTTC.

The chain is built from TRBV9 and TRBJ1-2; TRBD1 matches at 9 bases. V was pared by 8 bases and J by 9 bases, with 17 bases of the junction left unmatched. The CDR3 contains 15 residues. Germline CDR1 SGDLS, CDR2 YYNGEE. As DNA, the CDR3 is TGTGCCAGTAACAACATTCCCGGACAGGGGAATAGCTACACCTTC. As protein: CASNNIPGQGNSYTF.

The genes are TRBV6-1 and TRBJ1-3; 9 bases are a match to TRBD1. This CDR3 comprises 15 residues. Germline V gene lookup returns CDR1 MNHNS and CDR2 SASEGT. The junction had 6 bases not matched to a gene; V was cut back by 6 bases and J by 3 bases. The CDR3 sequence is CASRIQGAVGNTIYF. CDR3 sequence (DNA): TGTGCCAGCAGAATACAGGGGGCGGTTGGAAACACCATATATTTT.

The chain joins TRBV2 to TRBJ1-2; maybe TRBD1 (5 bases). Trimming took 6 bases from V and 5 from J, leaving 16 bases between them. CDR1 SNHLY and CDR2 FYNNEI come from the germline V gene. This CDR3 has 14 residues. The CDR3 DNA reads as TGTGCCAGCAGCGACCTAGGACAAGTTTATGGCTACACCTTC. Amino acid sequence: CASSDLGQVYGYTF.

The CDR3 nucleotides are TGCGCCAGCAGCCGTCCCGGGACAGGGGCGGGGGGTTCCGGGGAGCTGTTTTTT. Its protein is CASSRPGTGAGGSGELFF. This sequence joins TRBV5-1 and TRBJ2-2; 10 nucleotides line up with TRBD1. CDR3 length: 18 amino acids. The J segment lost 6 bases and the V segment lost 4 bases, leaving 15 bases of the junction unmatched. CDR1 is SGHRS and CDR2 is YFSETQ in the germline V gene.

The CDR3 nucleotides read TGTGCCAGCAGTTACTGGGACAGGAACACGAGGTACGAGCAGTACTTC. Its protein is CASSYWDRNTRYEQYF. The rearrangement links TRBV6-6 to TRBJ2-7; TRBD1 agrees at 8 bases. The CDR3 covers 16 residues. Looked up from germline, CDR1 is MNHNY and CDR2 is SVGAGI (reference sequence). V lost 1 base, J lost 4 bases, and 9 bases stayed unmatched.

The rearrangement joins TRBV5-5 to TRBJ1-2; D is unclear. CDR3 length: 16 residues. Trimming took off 0 bases at V and 6 bases at J, with 18 bases between the two ends. The germline V gene has CDR1 SGHKS and CDR2 YYEKEE (reference sequence). The CDR3 nucleotides are TGTGCCAGCAGCTTGGCCACGTCACAGATCCCCCATGGCTACACCTTC. This translates into CASSLATSQIPHGYTF.

The V gene is TRBV5-1, the J gene TRBJ2-5; D not certain. The germline CDR1 and CDR2 sequences are SGHRS and YFSETQ. Trimming stripped 0 bases from V and 1 base from J, with 10 bases between. The CDR3 sequence is 15 residues long. CDR3 loop: CASSLASPVQETQYF. The CDR3 DNA follows: TGCGCCAGCAGCTTGGCATCCCCAGTCCAAGAGACCCAGTACTTC. Variable domain in full (rest from reference TRBV5-1 and TRBJ2-5): KAGVTQTPRYLIKTRGQQVTLSCSPISGHRSVSWYQQTPGQGLQFLFEYFSETQRNKGNFPGRFSGRQFSNSRSEMNVSTLELGDSALYLCASSLASPVQETQYFGPGTRLLVL.

This rearrangement joins TRBV2 to TRBJ2-3; perhaps TRBD2 as D (6 bases). Germline CDR1 reads SNHLY; CDR2 reads FYNNEI. Trimming shortened V by 11 bases and J by 2 bases, and 20 bases separated the two germline ends. This CDR3 has 15 residues. This CDR3 reads CAGRLGAGDTDTQYF. The CDR3 nucleotides read TGTGCCGGAAGACTAGGGGCTGGGGACACAGATACGCAGTATTTT.

This clone showed up just once. The chain combines TRBV2 with TRBJ2-3; 8 bases map to TRBD2. Germline lookup yields CDR1 SNHLY and CDR2 FYNNEI. V trimming: 6 bases; J trimming: 7 bases; junction bases outside the gene matches: 9. The CDR3 consists of 14 residues. The CDR3, as DNA: TGTGCCAGCAGGTCGGGAGGGCCGACTAATACGCAGTATTTT. Residues: CASRSGGPTNTQYF.

The chain carries TRBV5-4 and TRBJ1-4; tentatively, D is TRBD1 (5 bases). The V gene lost 4 bases and the J gene lost 8 bases, with 18 bases spanning the gap. CDR3 size: 15 residues. Germline-derived CDR1 and CDR2 are SGHNT and YYREEE (reference sequence). The CDR3 is CASSQGGAGREKLFF. CDR3 nucleotides: TGTGCCAGCAGCCAGGGAGGGGCAGGGCGGGAAAAACTGTTTTTT.

This chain uses TRBV5-1 with TRBJ2-7, with TRBD1 identical over 9 bases. Trimming cost V 0 bases and J 3 bases; bases outside gene matches: 7. The germline V gene encodes CDR1 SGHRS and CDR2 YFSETQ. This CDR3 has 16 amino acids. Here the CDR3 reads CASSLVGQGVYYEQYF. The CDR3 bases are TGCGCCAGCAGCTTGGTGGGACAGGGAGTCTACTACGAGCAGTACTTC.

This chain uses TRBV27 with TRBJ1-1, with TRBD1 identical over 8 bases. J was trimmed by 4 bases and V by 5 bases; bases with no gene match: 6. The CDR3 is 14 residues long. Germline loops: CDR1 MNHEY, CDR2 SMNVEV (reference sequence). The CDR3 region is CASSRTGSTTEAFF. CDR3 bases: TGTGCCAGCAGTAGGACAGGGTCTACCACTGAAGCTTTCTTT.

V is TRBV6-1 and J is TRBJ1-6; 7 nucleotides match TRBD1. The V and J ends lost 0 bases and 7 bases, in that order; junction bases with no gene match: 6. Germline V gene data show CDR1 as MNHNS and CDR2 as SASEGT. The CDR3 is made up of 16 amino acids. The CDR3, as DNA: TGTGCCAGCAGTGAAGCCCCAGGGGGGCTAAATTCACCCCTCCACTTT. Translated: CASSEAPGGLNSPLHF.

The V call is TRBV19, the J call TRBJ1-1; perhaps TRBD1 as D (6 bases). V was trimmed by 5 bases and J by 0 bases, leaving 10 bases between them. The germline V gene has CDR1 LNHDA and CDR2 SQIVND (reference sequence). The CDR3 runs to 14 residues. CDR3 nucleotide sequence: TGTGCCAGTAGTGCAAGACAGGTGAACACTGAAGCTTTCTTT. It is translated as CASSARQVNTEAFF. Full variable domain (outside the CDR3, taken from reference TRBV19 and TRBJ1-1): DGGITQSPKYLFRKEGQNVTLSCEQNLNHDAMYWYRQDPGQGLRLIYYSQIVNDFQKGDIAEGYSVSREKKESFPLTVTSAQKNPTAFYLCASSARQVNTEAFFGQGTRLTVV.

The V and J genes are TRBV7-8 and TRBJ2-3; no clear D gene. Trimming removed 1 base at V and 2 bases at J, with 13 bases between. The CDR3 has 16 amino acids. Germline loops: CDR1 SGHVS, CDR2 FQNEAQ. CDR3 amino acids: CASSLGTNRLTDTQYF. The CDR3 region has the DNA TGTGCCAGCAGCTTAGGTACCAACCGACTCACAGATACGCAGTATTTT.

J is TRBJ1-2 and V is TRBV25-1, with 8 bases that match TRBD1. The ends lost 3 bases at V and 5 bases at J; junction bases unmatched: 8. Per the germline V gene, CDR1 is MGHDK and CDR2 is SYGVNS. CDR3 length equals 15 residues. CDR3 residues: CASSEGTGFGYGYTF. Written as DNA, the CDR3 is TGTGCCAGCAGTGAGGGGACAGGATTCGGGTATGGCTACACCTTC.